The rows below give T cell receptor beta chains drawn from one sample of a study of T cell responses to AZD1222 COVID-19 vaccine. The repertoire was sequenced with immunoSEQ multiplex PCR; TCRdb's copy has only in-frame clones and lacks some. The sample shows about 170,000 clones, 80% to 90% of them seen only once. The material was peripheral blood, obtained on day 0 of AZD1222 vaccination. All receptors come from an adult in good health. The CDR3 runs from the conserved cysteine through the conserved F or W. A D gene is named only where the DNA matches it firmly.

TGTGCCACCTTAGACTCCGCGGAGCAGTTCTTC,CATLDSAEQFF,-,TRBJ2-1,TRBV10-3
TGTGCCAGCATCAACCCCAGCACGGCCTACAATGAGCAGTTCTTC,CASINPSTAYNEQFF,-,TRBJ2-1,TRBV6-5
TGTGCCAGCAGAGGGACAACACATAGCAATCAGCCCCAGCATTTT,CASRGTTHSNQPQHF,-,TRBJ1-5,TRBV6-5
TGTGCCAGCTCACCGGCAGGGTACGGCACCGGGGAGCTGTTTTTT,CASSPAGYGTGELFF,-,TRBJ2-2,TRBV18
TGTGCCAGCAGCCAAGGTGGGTACGCAGGCGGTTCACCCCTCCACTTT,CASSQGGYAGGSPLHF,-,TRBJ1-6,TRBV3-1/TRBV3-2
TGTGCCAGCAGTTACTCGAGACTAGACGAGCAGTACTTC,CASSYSRLDEQYF,-,TRBJ2-7,TRBV6-5
TGTGCCAGCAGCGTAGGCGACAGGGTATCGGATGGCTACACCTTC,CASSVGDRVSDGYTF,TRBD1,TRBJ1-2,TRBV9
TGCGCCAGCAGCCAAGGGCCGGACACTGAAGCTTTCTTT,CASSQGPDTEAFF,-,TRBJ1-1,TRBV4-1
TGTGCCAGTAGTATTTCCAGATCCCGCTCTGGAAACACCATATATTTT,CASSISRSRSGNTIYF,-,TRBJ1-3,TRBV19
TGTGCCAGCAGCTTGGGTTCAGGGGGAGCCGAAAAACTGTTTTTT,CASSLGSGGAEKLFF,TRBD1,TRBJ1-4,TRBV7-9
TGTGCCTGGAAGAGGGGCAGGGGACACCAAGAGACCCAGTACTTC,CAWKRGRGHQETQYF,-,TRBJ2-5,TRBV30
TGTGCCAGCAGTTTAGGGACACCCTACAATGAGCAGTTCTTC,CASSLGTPYNEQFF,-,TRBJ2-1,TRBV27
TGTGCCACCAGCAGAGATTCCGGGACAGGGTTCTCCTACGAGCAGTACTTC,CATSRDSGTGFSYEQYF,TRBD1,TRBJ2-7,TRBV15
TGTGCCAGTAGTATAGGTGGCAGACTCACCGGGGAGCTGTTTTTT,CASSIGGRLTGELFF,-,TRBJ2-2,TRBV19